This T cell receptor beta chain was recovered during a study of T cells in Graves' hyperthyroidism and ophthalmopathy. Looking at the study overall: Upon initial diagnosis and before any treatment, peripheral blood was collected.

The CDR3 extends over 14 amino acids. CDR1 and CDR2 from the germline V gene are MNHNS and SASEGT. Trimming removed 7 bases from V and 2 bases from J, with 9 bases in between. Researchers took RNA transcripts and amplified the TCR beta CDR3 regions from them. TCR CDR3 underwent first-round RT-PCR with the HTBI primer set. TCRdb called the multiplex PCR reads again in MiXCR, with one record for every CDR3 protein. The sample consists of approximately 610,000 distinct CDR3 sequences, 15% to 20% of them appearing once. Study results and caveats: Model-based prediction identified ophthalmopathy a median roughly 6.1 months prior to its onset. In the blood, most expanded thyroid clonotypes above 0.001 appeared as well.

Concerning this clonotype itself: Antigen: not known.

Any patient presenting with uncontrolled infection, other autoimmune disease, pregnancy or lactation was left out. This receptor was obtained from a woman aged 18-29 years with Graves' hyperthyroidism. Sequencing used blood. The chain carries TRBV6-1 and TRBJ1-6, with unresolved D. The CDR3 bases are TGTGCCAGCACACCGGGTCCCTATAATTCACCCCTCCACTTT. Encoded protein: CASTPGPYNSPLHF.